Listed here are 21 T cell receptor beta chains from one sample, sequenced in a study of neurological immune-mediated disorders. One entry per CDR3 protein, called by TCRdb with MiXCR from the 5' RACE reads. Of 18,000 or so distinct CDR3 sequences in the sample, 13% to 15% were seen once. The sample comprised CD4+ T cells from blood. Source of these receptors: a woman in her sixties with HTLV-1-associated myelopathy (HAM/TSP).

By its share, this clonotype is medium-sized. V usage is TRBV20-1 and J usage is TRBJ1-1; 8 bases match TRBD1. Trimming removed 6 bases from V and 4 bases from J; junction bases left unmatched: 7. The CDR3 totals 13 residues. The germline V gene encodes CDR1 DFQATT and CDR2 SNEGSKA (reference sequence). The CDR3 spells CSAPDRVSTEAFF. CDR3 bases: TGCAGTGCCCCGGACAGGGTTTCCACTGAAGCTTTCTTT.

V gene TRBV5-1 combines with J gene TRBJ1-1, with D possibly matching TRBD1 (5 bases). Between the trimmed V and J ends, which lost 0 bases and 5 bases, there was a span of 8 bases. CDR1 and CDR2 from the germline V gene are SGHRS and YFSETQ. The CDR3 contains 13 residues. CDR3 in amino acids: CASSLGEGTEAFF. Here the CDR3 DNA reads TGCGCCAGCAGCTTGGGTGAGGGGACTGAAGCTTTCTTT.

This rearrangement joins TRBV4-2 to TRBJ2-7; TRBD1 might be the D (6 bases). This CDR3 spans 13 amino acids. Germline CDR1 and CDR2: LGHNA and YNFKEQ. V lost 3 bases and J 11 bases, leaving 17 bases between the germline ends. CDR3 sequence reads: CASSQETGGEKYF. CDR3 nucleotides: TGTGCCAGCAGCCAGGAGACAGGCGGAGAGAAGTACTTC.

This clonotype was seen ten or more times. The chain recombines TRBV11-2 with TRBJ2-1; TRBD2 matches at 14 bases. The CDR3 covers 18 residues. Trimming at V came to 2 bases and at J to 4 bases, leaving 7 bases not matched to a gene. CDR1 is SGHAT and CDR2 is FQNNGV in the germline V gene. The CDR3 here is CASSLRGLAGDPYNEQFF. For the CDR3, the DNA is TGTGCCAGCAGCTTAAGGGGACTAGCGGGGGATCCTTACAATGAGCAGTTCTTC.

Many counts were recorded for this clonotype. J is TRBJ2-7 and V is TRBV10-3; D uncertain. The CDR3 has 11 residues. Germline CDR1 and CDR2: ENHRY and SYGVKD. The V end was cut by 6 bases, the J end by 6 bases, with 9 bases between. The CDR3 coding sequence is TGTGCCATCAGGGATAGGAGCGAGCAGTACTTC. Protein sequence: CAIRDRSEQYF.

This clonotype was recorded at least ten times. The chain recombines TRBV28 with TRBJ2-1; D remains ambiguous. This CDR3 is built from 12 residues. Trimming removed 2 bases at V and 9 bases at J, with 8 bases between. CDR1 is MDHEN and CDR2 is SYDVKM in the germline V gene. In nucleotides, the CDR3 is TGTGCCAGCAGTTTAAAAACTACTGAGCAGTTCTTC. Protein product: CASSLKTTEQFF.

V gene TRBV25-1 combines with J gene TRBJ2-7, with TRBD1 identical over 7 bases. With V trimmed by 5 bases and J by 13 bases, 20 bases remained unmatched. This CDR3 comprises 15 residues. The germline V gene encodes CDR1 MGHDK and CDR2 SYGVNS. The DNA for the CDR3 is TGTGCCAGCAGTAAGACAGGGCCCACGATCTACGATCATTACTTC. Protein product: CASSKTGPTIYDHYF.

Many counts were recorded for this clonotype. This chain links TRBV7-2 with TRBJ1-4, with D possibly being TRBD1 (6 bases). V was clipped by 2 bases and J by 3 bases, with 7 bases between them. The length of the CDR3 is 14 residues. Germline V gives CDR1 SGHTA, CDR2 FQGNSA. The CDR3 loop is CASSLRQANEKLFF. The CDR3 region has the DNA TGTGCCAGCAGCTTAAGACAGGCTAATGAAAAACTGTTTTTT.

Ten or more counts support this clonotype. The rearrangement joins TRBV20-1 to TRBJ2-1, with 10 bases fitting TRBD1. The length of the CDR3 is 14 residues. Germline CDR1 is DFQATT and CDR2 is SNEGSKA (reference sequence). The ends lost 1 base at V and 4 bases at J; junction bases unmatched: 1. CDR3 region: CSARGQGAYNEQFF. Here the CDR3 DNA reads TGCAGTGCTAGAGGACAGGGGGCGTACAATGAGCAGTTCTTC.

This clonotype showed up many times. The chain couples TRBV7-9 to TRBJ2-1; 7 bases agree with TRBD1. Trimming cost V 4 bases and J 1 base; bases outside gene matches: 7. Germline lookup yields CDR1 SEHNR and CDR2 FQNEAQ (reference sequence). This CDR3 has 16 residues. CDR3 DNA: TGTGCCAGCAGCTCCATCACAGGGGTTTCCTACAATGAGCAGTTCTTC. It translates to CASSSITGVSYNEQFF.

This clonotype was recorded at least ten times. The chain uses TRBV7-2 and TRBJ2-7, with D possibly TRBD1 on 5 matching bases. V lost 4 bases and J 3 bases, leaving 13 bases between the germline ends. Per germline, CDR1 SGHTA and CDR2 FQGNSA. This CDR3 is built from 14 residues. The CDR3: CASSSHGAGYEQYF. The CDR3 DNA sequence: TGTGCCAGCAGCTCCCATGGGGCCGGCTACGAGCAGTACTTC.

The sample holds many counts of this clonotype. This CDR3 reads CASSPEGQRSGNTIYF. The CDR3 DNA follows: TGTGCCAGCAGCCCCGAAGGACAGCGCTCTGGAAACACCATATATTTT. The J gene is TRBJ1-3, the V gene TRBV5-4; D is possibly TRBD1 (6 bases). V was pared by 4 bases and J by 0 bases, with 14 bases between. CDR1 SGHNT and CDR2 YYREEE come from the germline V gene (reference sequence). CDR3 length: 16 residues. Full variable domain (remainder filled in from reference TRBV5-4 and TRBJ1-3): ETGVTQSPTHLIKTRGQQVTLRCSSQSGHNTVSWYQQALGQGPQFIFQYYREEENGRGNFPPRFSGLQFPNYSSELNVNALELDDSALYLCASSPEGQRSGNTIYFGEGSWLTVV.

This clonotype was observed many times. The chain carries TRBV14 and TRBJ2-7; 10 bases agree with TRBD2. This CDR3 is built from 16 residues. V lost 1 base to trimming and J lost 4 bases; unmatched junction nucleotides: 7. In germline, CDR1 is SGHDN, CDR2 FVKESK. Written as DNA, the CDR3 is TGTGCCAGCAGCCAAGGTTCTAGCGGGGGAAGGTACGAGCAGTACTTC. Its translation is CASSQGSSGGRYEQYF.

The J gene is TRBJ2-7, the V gene TRBV20-1; 8 positions agree with TRBD1. The CDR3 runs to 14 residues. Germline V gives CDR1 DFQATT, CDR2 SNEGSKA (reference sequence). J lost 4 bases, V lost 4 bases, and 9 bases had no gene match. The CDR3 loop is CSANRGAYLYEQYF. CDR3 DNA: TGCAGTGCTAACAGGGGGGCGTATTTGTACGAGCAGTACTTC.

This clonotype was picked up many times. This chain joins TRBV7-2 and TRBJ1-6; D call uncertain. The V end lost 1 base, the J end lost 0 bases, and 10 bases lay between the germline ends. The CDR3 length is 17 residues. CDR1 and CDR2 from the germline V gene are SGHTA and FQGNSA. DNA for the CDR3: TGTGCCAGCAGCTTAGAGGGCGGAAGCTCCTATAATTCACCCCTCCACTTT. The encoded protein is CASSLEGGSSYNSPLHF.

This clonotype has ten or more counts. V usage is TRBV6-2 or TRBV6-3 and J usage is TRBJ1-2; a possible D gene is TRBD1 (6 bases). CDR3 length: 16 residues. Per germline, CDR1 MNHEY and CDR2 SVGEGT. Trimming took 4 bases from V and 4 from J, leaving 19 bases between them. The CDR3 spells CASSSPPHRDTYGYTF. In DNA form, the CDR3 reads TGTGCCAGCAGTTCACCGCCCCACCGGGACACCTATGGCTACACCTTC.

The gene calls are TRBV10-3 and TRBJ1-6; 8 bases are a match to TRBD1. This CDR3 region has 15 residues. Germline assignment: CDR1 ENHRY and CDR2 SYGVKD. V lost 0 bases to trimming and J lost 10 bases; unmatched junction nucleotides: 5. The CDR3 loop reads CAISESGTGGSPLHF. CDR3 bases: TGTGCCATCAGTGAGTCGGGTACAGGGGGATCACCCCTCCACTTT.

This clonotype has at least ten counts. This sequence may be a read error, since a much larger clone differs from it by one base. This sequence joins TRBV3-1 and TRBJ2-2; D gene unclear. The CDR3 extends over 16 amino acids. CDR1 and CDR2 (germline): LGHDT, YNNKEL (reference sequence). The V end lost 4 bases, the J end lost 1 base, and 13 bases lay between the germline ends. This CDR3 is CASSPRSHMNTGELFF. The CDR3 region has the DNA TGTGCCAGCAGCCCCCGAAGTCATATGAACACCGGGGAGCTGTTTTTT.

This clonotype was recorded at least ten times. V usage is TRBV5-6 and J usage is TRBJ1-2; D uncertain. Trimming cost V 1 base and J 8 bases, with 9 bases left between them. The germline V gene encodes CDR1 SGHDT and CDR2 YYEEEE. The CDR3 is 12 residues long. CDR3 loop: CASSLMTRGYTF. CDR3 DNA sequence: TGTGCCAGCAGCTTGATGACTAGGGGCTACACCTTC.

This clonotype was detected many times. This chain connects TRBV7-6 to TRBJ2-1; D possibly uses TRBD1 or TRBD2 (5 bases each). The CDR3 runs 12 residues. The germline V and J ends were trimmed by 3 bases and 8 bases, with 8 bases remaining between them. Looked up from germline, CDR1 is SGHVS and CDR2 is FNYEAQ. The CDR3 sequence is CASSFVGDEQFF. CDR3 DNA: TGTGCCAGCAGCTTCGTGGGGGATGAGCAGTTCTTC.

About this clonotype itself: With a much larger clone just one base away, this may be a read error. This chain uses TRBV20-1 with TRBJ1-2; TRBD1 matches 7 bases. Germline CDR1 and CDR2: DFQATT and SNEGSKA (reference sequence). The junction had 19 bases not matched to a gene; V was cut back by 0 bases and J by 12 bases. This CDR3 spans 16 amino acids. CDR3 nucleotide sequence: TGCAGTGCTAGAGATGGGAGGGGGCTCGGGGTACGAGGCCACACCTTC. This codes for CSARDGRGLGVRGHTF.